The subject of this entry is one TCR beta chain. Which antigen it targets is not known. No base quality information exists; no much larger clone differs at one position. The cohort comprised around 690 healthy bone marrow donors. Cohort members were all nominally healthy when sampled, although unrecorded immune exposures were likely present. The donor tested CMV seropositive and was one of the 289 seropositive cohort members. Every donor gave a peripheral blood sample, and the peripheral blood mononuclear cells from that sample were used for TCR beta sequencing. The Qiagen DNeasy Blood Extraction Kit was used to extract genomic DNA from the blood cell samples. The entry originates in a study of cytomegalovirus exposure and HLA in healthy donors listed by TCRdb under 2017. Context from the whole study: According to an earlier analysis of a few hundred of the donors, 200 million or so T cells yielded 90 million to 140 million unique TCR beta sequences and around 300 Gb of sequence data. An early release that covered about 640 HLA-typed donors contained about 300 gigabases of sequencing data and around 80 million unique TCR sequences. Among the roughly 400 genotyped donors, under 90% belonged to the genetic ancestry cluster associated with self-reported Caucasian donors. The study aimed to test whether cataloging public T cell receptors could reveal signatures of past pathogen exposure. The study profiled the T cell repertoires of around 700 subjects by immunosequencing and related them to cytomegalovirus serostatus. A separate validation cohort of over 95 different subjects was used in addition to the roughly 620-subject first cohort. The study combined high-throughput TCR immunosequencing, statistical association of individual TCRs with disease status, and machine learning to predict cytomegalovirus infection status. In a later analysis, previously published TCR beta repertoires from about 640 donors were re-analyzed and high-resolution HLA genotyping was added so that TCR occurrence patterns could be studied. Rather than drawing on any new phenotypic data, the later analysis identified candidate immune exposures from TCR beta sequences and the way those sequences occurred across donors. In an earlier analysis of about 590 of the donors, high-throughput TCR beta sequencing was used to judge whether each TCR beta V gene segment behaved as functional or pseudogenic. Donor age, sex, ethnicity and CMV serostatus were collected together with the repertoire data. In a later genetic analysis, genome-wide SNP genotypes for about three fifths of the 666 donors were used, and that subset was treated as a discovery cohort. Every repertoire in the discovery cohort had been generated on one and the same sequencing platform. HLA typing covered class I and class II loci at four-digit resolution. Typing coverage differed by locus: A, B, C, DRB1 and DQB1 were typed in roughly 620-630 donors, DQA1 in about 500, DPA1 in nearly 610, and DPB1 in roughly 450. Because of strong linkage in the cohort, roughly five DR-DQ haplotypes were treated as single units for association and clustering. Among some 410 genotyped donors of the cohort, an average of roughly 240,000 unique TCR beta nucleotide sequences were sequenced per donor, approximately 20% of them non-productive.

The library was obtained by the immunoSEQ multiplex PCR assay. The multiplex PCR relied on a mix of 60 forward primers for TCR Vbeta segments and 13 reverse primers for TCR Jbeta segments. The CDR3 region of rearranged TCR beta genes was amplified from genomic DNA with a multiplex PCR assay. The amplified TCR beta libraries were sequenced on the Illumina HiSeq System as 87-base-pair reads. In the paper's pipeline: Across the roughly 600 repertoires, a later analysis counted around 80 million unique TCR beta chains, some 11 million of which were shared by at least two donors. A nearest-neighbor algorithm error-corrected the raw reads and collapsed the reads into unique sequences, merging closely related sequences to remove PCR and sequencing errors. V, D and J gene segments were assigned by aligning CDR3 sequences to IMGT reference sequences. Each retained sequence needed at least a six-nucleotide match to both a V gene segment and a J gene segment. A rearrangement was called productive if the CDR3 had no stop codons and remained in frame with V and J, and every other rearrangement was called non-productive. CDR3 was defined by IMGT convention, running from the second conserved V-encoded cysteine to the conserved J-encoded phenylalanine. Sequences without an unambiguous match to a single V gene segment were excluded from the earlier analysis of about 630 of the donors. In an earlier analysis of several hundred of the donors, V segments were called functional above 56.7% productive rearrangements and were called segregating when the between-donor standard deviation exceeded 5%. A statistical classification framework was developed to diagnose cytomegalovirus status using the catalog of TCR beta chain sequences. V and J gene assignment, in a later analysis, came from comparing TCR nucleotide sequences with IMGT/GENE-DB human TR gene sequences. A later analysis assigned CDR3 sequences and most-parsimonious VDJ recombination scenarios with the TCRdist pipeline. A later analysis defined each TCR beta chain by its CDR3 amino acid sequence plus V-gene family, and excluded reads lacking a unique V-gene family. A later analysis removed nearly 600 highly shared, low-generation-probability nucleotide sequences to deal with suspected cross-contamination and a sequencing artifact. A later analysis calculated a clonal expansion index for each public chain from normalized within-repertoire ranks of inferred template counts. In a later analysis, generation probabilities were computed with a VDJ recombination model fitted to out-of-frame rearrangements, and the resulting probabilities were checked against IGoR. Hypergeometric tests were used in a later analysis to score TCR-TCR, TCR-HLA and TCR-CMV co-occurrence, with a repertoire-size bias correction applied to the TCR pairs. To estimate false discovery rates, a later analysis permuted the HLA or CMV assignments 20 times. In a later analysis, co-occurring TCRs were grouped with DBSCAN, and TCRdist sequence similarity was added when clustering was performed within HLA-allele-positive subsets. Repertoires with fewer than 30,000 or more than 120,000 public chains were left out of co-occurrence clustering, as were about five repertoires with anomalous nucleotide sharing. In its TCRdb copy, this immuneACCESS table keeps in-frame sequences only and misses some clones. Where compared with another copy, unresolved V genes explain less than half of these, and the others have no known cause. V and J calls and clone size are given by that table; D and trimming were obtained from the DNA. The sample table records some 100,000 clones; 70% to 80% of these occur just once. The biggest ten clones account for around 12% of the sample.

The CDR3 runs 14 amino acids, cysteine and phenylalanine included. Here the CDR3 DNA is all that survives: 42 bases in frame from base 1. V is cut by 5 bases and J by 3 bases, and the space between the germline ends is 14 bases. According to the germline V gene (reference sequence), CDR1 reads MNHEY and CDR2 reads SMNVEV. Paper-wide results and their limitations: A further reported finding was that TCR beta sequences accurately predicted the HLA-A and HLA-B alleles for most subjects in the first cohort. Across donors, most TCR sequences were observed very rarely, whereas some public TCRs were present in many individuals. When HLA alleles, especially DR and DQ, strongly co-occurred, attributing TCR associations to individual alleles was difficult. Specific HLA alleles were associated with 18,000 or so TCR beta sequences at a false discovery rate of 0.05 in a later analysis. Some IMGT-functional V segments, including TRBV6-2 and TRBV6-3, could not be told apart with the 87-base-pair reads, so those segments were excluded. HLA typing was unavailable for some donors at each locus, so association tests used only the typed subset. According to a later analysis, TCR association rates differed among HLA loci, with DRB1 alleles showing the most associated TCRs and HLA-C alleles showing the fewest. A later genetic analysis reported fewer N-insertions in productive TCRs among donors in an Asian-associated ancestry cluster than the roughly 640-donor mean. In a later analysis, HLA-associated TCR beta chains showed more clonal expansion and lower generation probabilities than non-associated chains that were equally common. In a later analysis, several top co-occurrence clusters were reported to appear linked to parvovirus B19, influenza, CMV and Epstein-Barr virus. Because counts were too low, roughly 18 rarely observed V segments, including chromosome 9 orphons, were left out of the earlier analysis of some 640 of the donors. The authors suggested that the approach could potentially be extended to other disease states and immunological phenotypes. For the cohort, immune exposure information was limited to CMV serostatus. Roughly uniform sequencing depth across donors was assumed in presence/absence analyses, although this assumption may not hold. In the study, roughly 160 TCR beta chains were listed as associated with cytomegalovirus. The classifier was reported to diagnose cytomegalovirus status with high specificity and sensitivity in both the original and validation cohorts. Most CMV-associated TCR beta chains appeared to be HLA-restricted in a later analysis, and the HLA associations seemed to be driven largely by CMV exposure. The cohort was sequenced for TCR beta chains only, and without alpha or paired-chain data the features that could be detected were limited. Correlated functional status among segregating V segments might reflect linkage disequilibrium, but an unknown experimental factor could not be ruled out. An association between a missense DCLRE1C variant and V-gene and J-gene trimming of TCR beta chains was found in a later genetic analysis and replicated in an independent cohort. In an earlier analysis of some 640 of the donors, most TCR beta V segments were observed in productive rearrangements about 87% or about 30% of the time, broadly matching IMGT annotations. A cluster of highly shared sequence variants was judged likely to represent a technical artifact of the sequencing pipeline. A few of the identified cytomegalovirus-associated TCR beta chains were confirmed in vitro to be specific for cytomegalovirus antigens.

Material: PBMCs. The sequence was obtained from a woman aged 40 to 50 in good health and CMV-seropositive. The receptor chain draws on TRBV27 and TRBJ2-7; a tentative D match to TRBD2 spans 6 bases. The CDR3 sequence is CASSPRGGVYEQYF. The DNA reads TGTGCCAGCAGTCCCCGTGGAGGGGTCTACGAGCAGTACTTC.